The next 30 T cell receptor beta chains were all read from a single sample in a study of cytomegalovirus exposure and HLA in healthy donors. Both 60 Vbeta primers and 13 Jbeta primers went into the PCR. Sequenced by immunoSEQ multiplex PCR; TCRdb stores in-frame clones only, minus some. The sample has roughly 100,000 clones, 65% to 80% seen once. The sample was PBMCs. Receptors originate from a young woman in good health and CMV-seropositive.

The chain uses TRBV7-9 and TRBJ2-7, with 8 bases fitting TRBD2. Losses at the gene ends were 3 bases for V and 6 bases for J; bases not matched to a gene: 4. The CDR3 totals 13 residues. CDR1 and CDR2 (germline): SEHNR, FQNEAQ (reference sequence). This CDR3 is CASSFAGGGEQYF. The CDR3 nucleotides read TGTGCCAGCAGCTTCGCGGGGGGCGGCGAGCAGTACTTC.

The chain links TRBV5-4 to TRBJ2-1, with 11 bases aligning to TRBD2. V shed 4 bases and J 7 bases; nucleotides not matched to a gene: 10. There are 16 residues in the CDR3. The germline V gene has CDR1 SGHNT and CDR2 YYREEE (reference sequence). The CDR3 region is CASSPGSGREGNEQFF. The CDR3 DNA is TGTGCCAGCAGCCCCGGTAGCGGGAGGGAGGGGAATGAGCAGTTCTTC.

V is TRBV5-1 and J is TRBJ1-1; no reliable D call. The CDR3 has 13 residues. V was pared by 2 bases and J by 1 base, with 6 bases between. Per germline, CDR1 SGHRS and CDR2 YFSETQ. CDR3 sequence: CASSLHTNTEAFF. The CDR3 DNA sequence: TGCGCCAGCAGCTTACACACGAACACTGAAGCTTTCTTT.

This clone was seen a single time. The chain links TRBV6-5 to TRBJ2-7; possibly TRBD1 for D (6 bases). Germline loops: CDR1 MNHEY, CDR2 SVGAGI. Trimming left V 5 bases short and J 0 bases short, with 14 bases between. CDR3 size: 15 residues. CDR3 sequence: CASSKGQLSSYEQYF. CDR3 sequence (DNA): TGTGCCAGCAGTAAGGGACAACTGAGCTCCTACGAGCAGTACTTC.

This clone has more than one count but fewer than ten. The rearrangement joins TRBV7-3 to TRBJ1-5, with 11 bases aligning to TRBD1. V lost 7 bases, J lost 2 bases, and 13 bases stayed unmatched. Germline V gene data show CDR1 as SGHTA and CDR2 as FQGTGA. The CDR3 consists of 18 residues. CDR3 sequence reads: CASTAFMDRGPGNQPQHF. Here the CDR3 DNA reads TGTGCCAGCACCGCTTTTATGGACAGGGGGCCTGGCAATCAGCCCCAGCATTTT.

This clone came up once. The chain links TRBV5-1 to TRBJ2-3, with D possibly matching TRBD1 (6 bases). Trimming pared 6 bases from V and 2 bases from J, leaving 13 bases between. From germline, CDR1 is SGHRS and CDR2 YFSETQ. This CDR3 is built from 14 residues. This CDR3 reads CASKVQGTTDTQYF. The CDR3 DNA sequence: TGCGCCAGCAAAGTCCAGGGGACCACAGATACGCAGTATTTT.

CDR3 region: CASLRDRGAEQYF. CDR3 DNA sequence: TGTGCCAGCCTACGGGACAGGGGTGCCGAGCAGTACTTC. This chain connects TRBV28 to TRBJ2-7, with 10 bases aligning to TRBD1. The CDR3 sequence is 13 residues long. V shed 8 bases and J 6 bases; nucleotides not matched to a gene: 7. Germline lookup yields CDR1 MDHEN and CDR2 SYDVKM.

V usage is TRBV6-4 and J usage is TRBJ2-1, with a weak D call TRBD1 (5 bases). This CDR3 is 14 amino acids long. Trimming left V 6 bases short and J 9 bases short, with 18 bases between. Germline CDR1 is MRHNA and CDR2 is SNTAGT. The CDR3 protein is CASRPRAGAAEQFF. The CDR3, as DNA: TGTGCCAGCAGGCCCCGAGCTGGGGCGGCTGAGCAGTTCTTC.

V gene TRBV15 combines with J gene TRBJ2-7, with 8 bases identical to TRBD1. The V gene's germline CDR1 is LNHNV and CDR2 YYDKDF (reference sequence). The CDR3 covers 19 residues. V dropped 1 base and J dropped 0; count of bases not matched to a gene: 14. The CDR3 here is CATSRVRQGALLFSYEQYF. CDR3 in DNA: TGTGCCACCAGCAGAGTTCGCCAGGGGGCGCTTCTATTCTCCTACGAGCAGTACTTC.

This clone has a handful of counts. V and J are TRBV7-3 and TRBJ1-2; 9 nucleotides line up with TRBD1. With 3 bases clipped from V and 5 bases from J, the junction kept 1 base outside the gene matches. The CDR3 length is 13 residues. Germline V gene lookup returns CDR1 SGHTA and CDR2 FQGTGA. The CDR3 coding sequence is TGTGCCAGCAGCTTGGACAGGGGATATGGCTACACCTTC. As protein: CASSLDRGYGYTF.

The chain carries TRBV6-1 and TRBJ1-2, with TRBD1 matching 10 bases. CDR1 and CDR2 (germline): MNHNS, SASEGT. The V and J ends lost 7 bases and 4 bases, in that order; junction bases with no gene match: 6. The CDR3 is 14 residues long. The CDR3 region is CASIPGQGTYGYTF. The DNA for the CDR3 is TGTGCCAGCATCCCGGGACAGGGGACCTATGGCTACACCTTC.

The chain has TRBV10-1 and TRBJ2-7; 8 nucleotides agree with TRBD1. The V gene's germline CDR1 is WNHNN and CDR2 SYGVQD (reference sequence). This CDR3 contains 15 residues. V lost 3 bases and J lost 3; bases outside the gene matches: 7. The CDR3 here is CASSDRTGNLYEQYF. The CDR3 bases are TGCGCCAGCAGTGATAGGACAGGGAACCTCTACGAGCAGTACTTC.

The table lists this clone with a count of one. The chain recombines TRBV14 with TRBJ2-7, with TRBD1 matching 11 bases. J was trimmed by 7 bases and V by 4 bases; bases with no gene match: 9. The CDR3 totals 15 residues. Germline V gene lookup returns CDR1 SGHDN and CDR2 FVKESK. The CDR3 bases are TGTGCCAGCAGCCTGGACAGGGGGCCTTCCGCGGAGCAGTACTTC. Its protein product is CASSLDRGPSAEQYF. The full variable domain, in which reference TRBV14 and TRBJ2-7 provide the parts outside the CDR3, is EAGVTQFPSHSVIEKGQTVTLRCDPISGHDNLYWYRRVMGKEIKFLLHFVKESKQDESGMPNNRFLAERTGGTYSTLKVQPAELEDSGVYFCASSLDRGPSAEQYFGPGTRLTVT.

CDR3 sequence: CASSMAGEYYEQYF. CDR3 DNA: TGTGCCAGTAGTATGGCGGGGGAGTACTACGAGCAGTACTTC. The chain has TRBV19 and TRBJ2-7, with TRBD2 matching 7 bases. Germline V gives CDR1 LNHDA, CDR2 SQIVND (reference sequence). V trimming: 3 bases; J trimming: 3 bases; junction bases outside the gene matches: 5. The CDR3 sequence is 14 residues long.

CDR3 protein: CASSSPPGQYNSPLHF. CDR3 nucleotide sequence: TGCGCCAGCAGCTCCCCGCCGGGACAATATAATTCACCCCTCCACTTT. This chain uses TRBV5-1 with TRBJ1-6; D may be TRBD1 (6 bases). Germline V gene data show CDR1 as SGHRS and CDR2 as YFSETQ. Trimming took 3 bases from V and 4 from J, leaving 14 bases between them. This CDR3 is built from 16 residues. Full variable domain (outside the CDR3, taken from reference TRBV5-1 and TRBJ1-6): KAGVTQTPRYLIKTRGQQVTLSCSPISGHRSVSWYQQTPGQGLQFLFEYFSETQRNKGNFPGRFSGRQFSNSRSEMNVSTLELGDSALYLCASSSPPGQYNSPLHFGNGTRLTVT.

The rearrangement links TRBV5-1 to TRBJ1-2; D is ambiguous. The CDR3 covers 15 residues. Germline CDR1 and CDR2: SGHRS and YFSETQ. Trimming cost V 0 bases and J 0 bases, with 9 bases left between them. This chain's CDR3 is CASSLGLSTNYGYTF. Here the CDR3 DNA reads TGCGCCAGCAGCTTGGGGCTTTCAACTAACTATGGCTACACCTTC. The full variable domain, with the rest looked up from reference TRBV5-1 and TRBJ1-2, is KAGVTQTPRYLIKTRGQQVTLSCSPISGHRSVSWYQQTPGQGLQFLFEYFSETQRNKGNFPGRFSGRQFSNSRSEMNVSTLELGDSALYLCASSLGLSTNYGYTFGSGTRLTVV.

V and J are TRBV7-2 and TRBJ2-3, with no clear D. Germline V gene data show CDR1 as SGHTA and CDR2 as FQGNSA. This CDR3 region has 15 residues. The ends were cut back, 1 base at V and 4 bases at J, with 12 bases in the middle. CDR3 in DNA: TGTGCCAGCAGCTTAGGAGGAGCTTCCGCAGATACGCAGTATTTT. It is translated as CASSLGGASADTQYF.

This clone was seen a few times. CDR3 region: CASSLVGQLSYNEQFF. In DNA form, the CDR3 reads TGTGCCAGCAGCTTAGTCGGACAGCTCTCCTACAATGAGCAGTTCTTC. The rearrangement uses TRBV11-2 and TRBJ2-1, with D maybe TRBD1 (6 bases). Germline CDR1 and CDR2: SGHAT and FQNNGV. The CDR3 covers 16 residues. V lost 1 base, J lost 0 bases, and 10 bases lay in between.

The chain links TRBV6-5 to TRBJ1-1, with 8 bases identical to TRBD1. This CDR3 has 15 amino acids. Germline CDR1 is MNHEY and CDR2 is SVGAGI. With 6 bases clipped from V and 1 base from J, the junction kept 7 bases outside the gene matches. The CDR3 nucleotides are TGTGCCAGCAGCCCGACAGGGGAGACGAACACTGAAGCTTTCTTT. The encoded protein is CASSPTGETNTEAFF.

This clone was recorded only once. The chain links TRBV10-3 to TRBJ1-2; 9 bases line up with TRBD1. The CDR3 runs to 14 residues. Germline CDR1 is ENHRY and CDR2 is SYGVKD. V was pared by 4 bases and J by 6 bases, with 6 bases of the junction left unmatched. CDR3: CAISAWDREDGYTF. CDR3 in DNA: TGTGCCATCAGTGCTTGGGACAGGGAGGATGGCTACACCTTC.

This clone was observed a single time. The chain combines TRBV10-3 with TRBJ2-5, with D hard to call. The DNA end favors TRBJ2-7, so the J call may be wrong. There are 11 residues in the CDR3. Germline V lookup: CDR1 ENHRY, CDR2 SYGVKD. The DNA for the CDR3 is TGTGCCACCGGGTCAACCTACGAGCAGTACTTC. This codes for CATGSTYEQYF.

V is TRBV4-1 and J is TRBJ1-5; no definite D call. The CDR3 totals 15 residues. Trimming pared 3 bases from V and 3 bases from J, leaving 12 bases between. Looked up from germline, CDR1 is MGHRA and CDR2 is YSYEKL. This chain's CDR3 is CASSHWFGNNQPQHF. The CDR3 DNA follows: TGCGCCAGCAGCCATTGGTTTGGCAACAATCAGCCCCAGCATTTT.

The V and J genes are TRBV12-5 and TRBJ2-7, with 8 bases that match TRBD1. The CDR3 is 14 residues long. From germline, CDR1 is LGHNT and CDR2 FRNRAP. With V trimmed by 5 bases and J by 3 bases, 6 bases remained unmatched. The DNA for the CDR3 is TGTGCTAGTGGTCCAGGACAGGGAAGCTACGAGCAGTACTTC. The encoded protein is CASGPGQGSYEQYF.

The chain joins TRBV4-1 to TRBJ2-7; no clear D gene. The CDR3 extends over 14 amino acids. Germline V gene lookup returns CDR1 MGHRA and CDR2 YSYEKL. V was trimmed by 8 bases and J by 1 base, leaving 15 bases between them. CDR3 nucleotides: TGCGCCAGCTCCCCCGAGGTACGGTCCTACGAGCAGTACTTC. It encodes CASSPEVRSYEQYF.

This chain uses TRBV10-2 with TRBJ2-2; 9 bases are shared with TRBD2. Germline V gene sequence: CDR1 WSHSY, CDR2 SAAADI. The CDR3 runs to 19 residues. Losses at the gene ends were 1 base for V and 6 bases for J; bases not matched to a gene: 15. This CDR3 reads CASSELPAGGQVRSGELFF. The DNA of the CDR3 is TGCGCCAGCAGTGAGTTGCCCGCGGGGGGGCAGGTCAGGTCCGGGGAGCTGTTTTTT.

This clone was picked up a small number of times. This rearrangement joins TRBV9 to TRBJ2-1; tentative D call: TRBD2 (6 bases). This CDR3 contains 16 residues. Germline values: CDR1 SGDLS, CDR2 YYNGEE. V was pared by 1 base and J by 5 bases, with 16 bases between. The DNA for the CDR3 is TGTGCCAGCAGCGTACGTCGCTCGGGGGAAGACAATGAGCAGTTCTTC. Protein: CASSVRRSGEDNEQFF. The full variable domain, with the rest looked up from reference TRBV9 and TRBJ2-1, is DSGVTQTPKHLITATGQRVTLRCSPRSGDLSVYWYQQSLDQGLQFLIQYYNGEERAKGNILERFSAQQFPDLHSELNLSSLELGDSALYFCASSVRRSGEDNEQFFGPGTRLTVL.

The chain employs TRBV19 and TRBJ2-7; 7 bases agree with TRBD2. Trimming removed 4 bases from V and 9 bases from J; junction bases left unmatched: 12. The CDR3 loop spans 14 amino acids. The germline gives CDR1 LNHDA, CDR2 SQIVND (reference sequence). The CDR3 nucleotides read TGTGCCAGTAGTACGGGGGGAGGCTCGGGCGGGCAGTACTTC. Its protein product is CASSTGGGSGGQYF.

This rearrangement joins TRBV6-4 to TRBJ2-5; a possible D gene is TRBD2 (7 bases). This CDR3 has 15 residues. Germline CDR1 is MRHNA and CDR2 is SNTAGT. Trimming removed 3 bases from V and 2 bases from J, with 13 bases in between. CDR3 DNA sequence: TGTGCCAGCAGTGAGTTTGCGGGGGCTCAAGAGACCCAGTACTTC. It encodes CASSEFAGAQETQYF.

CDR3 nucleotides: TGTGCCAGCAGCCCTCTAGCGGGGTATTACAATGAGCAGTTCTTC. Its translation is CASSPLAGYYNEQFF. The rearrangement links TRBV7-3 to TRBJ2-1, with 9 bases identical to TRBD2. This CDR3 spans 15 amino acids. The J segment lost 4 bases and the V segment lost 5 bases, leaving 6 bases of the junction unmatched. Looked up from germline, CDR1 is SGHTA and CDR2 is FQGTGA.

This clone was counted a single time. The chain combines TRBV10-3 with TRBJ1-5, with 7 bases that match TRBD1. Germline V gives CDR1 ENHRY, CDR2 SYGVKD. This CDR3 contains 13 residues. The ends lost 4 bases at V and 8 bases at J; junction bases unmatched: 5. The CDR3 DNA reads TGTGCCATCAGTGGAGGGGGCTTTGAGCCCCAGCATTTT. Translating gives CAISGGGFEPQHF.